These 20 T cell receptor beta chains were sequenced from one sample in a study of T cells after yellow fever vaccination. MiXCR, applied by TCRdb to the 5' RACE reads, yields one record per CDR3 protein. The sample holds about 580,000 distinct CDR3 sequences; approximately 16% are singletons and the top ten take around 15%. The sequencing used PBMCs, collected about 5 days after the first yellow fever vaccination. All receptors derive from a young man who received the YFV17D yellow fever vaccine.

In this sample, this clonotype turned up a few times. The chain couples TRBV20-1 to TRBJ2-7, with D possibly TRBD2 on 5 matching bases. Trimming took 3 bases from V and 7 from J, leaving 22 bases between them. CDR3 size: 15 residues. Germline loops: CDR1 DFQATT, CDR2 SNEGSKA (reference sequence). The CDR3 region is CSASPLASRLSEQYF. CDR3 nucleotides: TGCAGTGCTAGCCCGCTAGCTTCCAGACTGAGTGAGCAGTACTTC.

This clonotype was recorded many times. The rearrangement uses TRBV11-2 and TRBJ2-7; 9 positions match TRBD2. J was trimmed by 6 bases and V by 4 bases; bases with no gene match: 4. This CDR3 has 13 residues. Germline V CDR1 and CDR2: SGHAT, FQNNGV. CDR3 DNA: TGTGCCAGCAGCTCGGGACTAGCTTCCGAGCAGTACTTC. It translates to CASSSGLASEQYF.

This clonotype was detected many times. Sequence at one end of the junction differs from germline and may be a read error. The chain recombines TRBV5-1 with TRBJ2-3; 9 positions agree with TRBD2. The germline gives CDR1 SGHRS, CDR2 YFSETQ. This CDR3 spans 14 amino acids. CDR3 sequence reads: CASSLTSGTDTQYF. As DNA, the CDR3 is TGTGCCAGCAGCTTGACTAGCGGAACAGATACGCAGTATTTT.

The CDR3 nucleotides are TGCAGTGCTAGTGGGCAGGGGGCCCTCTACGAGCAGTACGTC. Its translation: CSASGQGALYEQYV. The chain carries TRBV20-1 and TRBJ2-7; TRBD1 matches 8 bases. Germline V gene sequence: CDR1 DFQATT, CDR2 SNEGSKA (reference sequence). This CDR3 is 14 amino acids long. V was pared by 3 bases and J by 3 bases, with 7 bases of the junction left unmatched.

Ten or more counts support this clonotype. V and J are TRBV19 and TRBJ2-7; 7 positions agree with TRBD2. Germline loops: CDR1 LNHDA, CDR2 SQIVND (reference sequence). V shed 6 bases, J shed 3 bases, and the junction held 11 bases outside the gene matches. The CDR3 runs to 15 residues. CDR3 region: CASRDERGPVYEQYF. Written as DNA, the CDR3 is TGTGCCAGTAGGGATGAGCGGGGCCCGGTCTACGAGCAGTACTTC.

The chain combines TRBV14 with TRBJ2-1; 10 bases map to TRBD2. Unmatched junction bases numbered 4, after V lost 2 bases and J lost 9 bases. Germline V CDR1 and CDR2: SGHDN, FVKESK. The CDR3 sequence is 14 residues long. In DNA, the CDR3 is TGTGCCAGCAGCCAAAGCGGGGGGGCTAGTGAGCAGTTCTTC. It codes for CASSQSGGASEQFF.

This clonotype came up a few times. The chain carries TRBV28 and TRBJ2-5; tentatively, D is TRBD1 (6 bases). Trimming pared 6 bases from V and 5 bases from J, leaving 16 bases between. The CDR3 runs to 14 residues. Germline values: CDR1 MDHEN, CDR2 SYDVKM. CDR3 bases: TGTGCCAGCAGACCCCCAGGGGCAGGTGAGACCCAGTACTTC. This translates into CASRPPGAGETQYF.

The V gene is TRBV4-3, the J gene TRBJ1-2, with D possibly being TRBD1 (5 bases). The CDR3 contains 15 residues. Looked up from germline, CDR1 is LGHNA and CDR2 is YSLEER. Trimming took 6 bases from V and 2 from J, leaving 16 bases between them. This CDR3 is CASRGGTLSNYGYTF. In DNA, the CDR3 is TGCGCCAGCAGAGGAGGGACTCTTAGCAACTATGGCTACACCTTC.

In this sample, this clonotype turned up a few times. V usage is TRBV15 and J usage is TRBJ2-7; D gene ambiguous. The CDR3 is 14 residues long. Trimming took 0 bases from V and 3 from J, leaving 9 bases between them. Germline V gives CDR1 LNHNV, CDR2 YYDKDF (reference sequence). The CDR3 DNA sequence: TGTGCCACCAGCAGAGATCTCGCGCTCTACGAGCAGTACGTC. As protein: CATSRDLALYEQYV.

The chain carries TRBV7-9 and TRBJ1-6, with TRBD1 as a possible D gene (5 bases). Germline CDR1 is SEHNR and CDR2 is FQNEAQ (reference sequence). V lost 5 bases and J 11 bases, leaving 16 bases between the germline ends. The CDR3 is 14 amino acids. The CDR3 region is CASSPGPSPTPLHF. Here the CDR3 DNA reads TGTGCCAGCAGCCCGGGACCTAGTCCTACACCCCTCCACTTT.

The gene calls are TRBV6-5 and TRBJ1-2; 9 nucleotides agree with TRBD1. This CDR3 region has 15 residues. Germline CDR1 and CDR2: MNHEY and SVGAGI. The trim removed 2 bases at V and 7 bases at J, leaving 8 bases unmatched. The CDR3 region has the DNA TGTGCCAGCAGTTACGGGTCGGGACAGGGAAGTGGCTACACCTTC. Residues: CASSYGSGQGSGYTF.

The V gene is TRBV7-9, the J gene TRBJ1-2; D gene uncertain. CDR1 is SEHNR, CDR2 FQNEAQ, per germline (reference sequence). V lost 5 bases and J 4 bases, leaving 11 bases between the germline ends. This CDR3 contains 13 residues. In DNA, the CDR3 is TGTGCCAGCAGCGCAGCAAGGACCTATGGCTACACCTTC. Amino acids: CASSAARTYGYTF.

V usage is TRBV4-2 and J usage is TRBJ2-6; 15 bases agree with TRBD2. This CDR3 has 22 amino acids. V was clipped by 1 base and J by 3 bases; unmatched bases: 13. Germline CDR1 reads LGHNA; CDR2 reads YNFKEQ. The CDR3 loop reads CASSQVPSGLAGGRDGANVLTF. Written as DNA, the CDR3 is TGTGCCAGCAGCCAAGTTCCGTCGGGACTAGCGGGGGGTCGGGATGGGGCCAACGTCCTGACTTTC.

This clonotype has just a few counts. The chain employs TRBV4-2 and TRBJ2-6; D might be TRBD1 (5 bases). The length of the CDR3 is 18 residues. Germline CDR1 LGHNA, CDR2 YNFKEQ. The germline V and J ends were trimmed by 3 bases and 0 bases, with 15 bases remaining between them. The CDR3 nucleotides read TGTGCCAGCAGCCATTCCACAGGTGCCATCTCTGGGGCCAACGTCCTGACTTTC. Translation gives CASSHSTGAISGANVLTF.

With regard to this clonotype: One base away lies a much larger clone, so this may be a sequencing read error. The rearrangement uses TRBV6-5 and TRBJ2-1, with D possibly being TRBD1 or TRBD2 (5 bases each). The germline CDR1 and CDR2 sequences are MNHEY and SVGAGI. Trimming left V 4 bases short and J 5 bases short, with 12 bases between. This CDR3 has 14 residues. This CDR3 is CASSFRDGDNEQFF. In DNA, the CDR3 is TGTGCCAGCAGTTTCCGGGACGGAGACAATGAGCAGTTCTTC.

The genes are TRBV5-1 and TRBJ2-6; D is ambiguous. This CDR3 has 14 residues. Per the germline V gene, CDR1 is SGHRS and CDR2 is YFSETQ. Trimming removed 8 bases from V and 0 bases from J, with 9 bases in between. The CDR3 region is CARGKGSGANVLTF. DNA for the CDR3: TGCGCCAGGGGGAAGGGCTCTGGGGCCAACGTCCTGACTTTC.

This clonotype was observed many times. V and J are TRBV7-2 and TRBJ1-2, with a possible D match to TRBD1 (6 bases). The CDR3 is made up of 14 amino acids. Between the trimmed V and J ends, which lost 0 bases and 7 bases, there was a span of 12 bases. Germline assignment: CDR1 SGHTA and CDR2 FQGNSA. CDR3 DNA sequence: TGTGCCAGCAGCTTAGCGCCAGGGGCCGTTGGCTACACCTTC. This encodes CASSLAPGAVGYTF.

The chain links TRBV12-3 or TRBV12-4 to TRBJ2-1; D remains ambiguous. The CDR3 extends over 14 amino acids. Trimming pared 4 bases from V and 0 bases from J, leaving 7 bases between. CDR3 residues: CASSSLSSYNEQFF. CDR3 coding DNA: TGTGCCAGCAGTTCACTGAGCTCCTACAATGAGCAGTTCTTC.

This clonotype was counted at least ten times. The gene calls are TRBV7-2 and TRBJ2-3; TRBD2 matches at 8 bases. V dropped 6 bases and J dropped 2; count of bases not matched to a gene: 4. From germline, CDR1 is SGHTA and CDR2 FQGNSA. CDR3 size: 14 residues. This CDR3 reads CASRKGLVTDTQYF. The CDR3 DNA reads TGTGCCAGCAGGAAGGGACTAGTCACAGATACGCAGTATTTT.

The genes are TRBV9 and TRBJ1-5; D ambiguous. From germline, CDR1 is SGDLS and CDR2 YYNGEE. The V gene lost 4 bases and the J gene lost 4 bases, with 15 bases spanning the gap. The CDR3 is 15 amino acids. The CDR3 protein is CASSPDGGVNQPQHF. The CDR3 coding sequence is TGTGCCAGCAGCCCCGATGGAGGTGTTAATCAGCCCCAGCATTTT.